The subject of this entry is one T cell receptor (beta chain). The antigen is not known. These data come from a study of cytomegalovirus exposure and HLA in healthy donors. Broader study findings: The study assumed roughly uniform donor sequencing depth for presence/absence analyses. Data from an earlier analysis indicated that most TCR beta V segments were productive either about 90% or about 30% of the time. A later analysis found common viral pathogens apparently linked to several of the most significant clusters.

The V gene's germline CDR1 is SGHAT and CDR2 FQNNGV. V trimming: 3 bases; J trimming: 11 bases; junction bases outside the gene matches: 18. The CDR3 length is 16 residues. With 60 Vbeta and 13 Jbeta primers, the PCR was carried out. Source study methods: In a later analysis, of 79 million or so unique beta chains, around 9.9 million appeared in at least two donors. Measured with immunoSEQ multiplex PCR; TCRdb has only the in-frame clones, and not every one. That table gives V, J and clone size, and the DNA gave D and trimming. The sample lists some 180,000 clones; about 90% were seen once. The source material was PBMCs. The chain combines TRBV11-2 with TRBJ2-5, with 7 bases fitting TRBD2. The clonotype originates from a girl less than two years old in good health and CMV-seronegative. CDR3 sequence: CASSFGSTSLQDEQYF. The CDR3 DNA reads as TGTGCCAGCAGCTTTGGTTCGACTAGCCTCCAGGATGAGCAGTACTTC.